This TCR beta chain was identified in a study of glioma-infiltrating T cells after dendritic cell vaccination. Across the study: Glioblastoma patients came from Phase I and II dendritic cell vaccination trials.

Blood PBMC samples: pre-vaccination, two weeks post third vaccination, and at tumor progression. Sequenced by immunoSEQ multiplex PCR; TCRdb stores in-frame clones only, minus some. This sample yields about 64,000 clones, of which roughly four fifths are seen a single time; approximately 8.5% belongs to the top ten. The CDR3 loop spans 17 amino acids. Germline values: CDR1 SSHAT, CDR2 FNYEAQ (reference sequence). Regarding this clone: Mismatch with germline at one junction end may stem from a read error.

The chain has TRBV7-7 and TRBJ1-4, with 12 bases identical to TRBD1. This sample comprised blood, obtained before dendritic cell vaccination. The sequence was obtained from a human donor with glioblastoma. The CDR3 loop is CASSLGRDRGRIGKLFF. The DNA of the CDR3 is TGTGCTAGCAGCTTAGGGCGGGACAGGGGGCGAATAGGAAAACTGTTTTTT.